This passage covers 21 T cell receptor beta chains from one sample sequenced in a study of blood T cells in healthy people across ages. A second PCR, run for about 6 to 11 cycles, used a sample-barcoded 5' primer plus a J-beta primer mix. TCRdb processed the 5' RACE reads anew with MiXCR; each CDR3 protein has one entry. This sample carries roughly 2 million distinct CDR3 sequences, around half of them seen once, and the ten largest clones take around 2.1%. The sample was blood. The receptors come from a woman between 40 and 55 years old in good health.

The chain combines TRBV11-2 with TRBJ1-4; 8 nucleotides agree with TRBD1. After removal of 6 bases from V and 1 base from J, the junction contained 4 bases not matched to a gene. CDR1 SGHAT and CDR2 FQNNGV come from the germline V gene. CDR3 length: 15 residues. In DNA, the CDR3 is TGTGCCAGCAGATACGACAGGGGAACTAATGAAAAACTGTTTTTT. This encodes CASRYDRGTNEKLFF.

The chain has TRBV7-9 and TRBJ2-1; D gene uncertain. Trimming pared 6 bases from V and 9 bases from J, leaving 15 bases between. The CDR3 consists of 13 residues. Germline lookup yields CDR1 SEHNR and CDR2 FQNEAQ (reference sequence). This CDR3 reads CASSSRAWGEQFF. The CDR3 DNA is TGTGCCAGCAGTTCACGGGCTTGGGGTGAGCAGTTCTTC.

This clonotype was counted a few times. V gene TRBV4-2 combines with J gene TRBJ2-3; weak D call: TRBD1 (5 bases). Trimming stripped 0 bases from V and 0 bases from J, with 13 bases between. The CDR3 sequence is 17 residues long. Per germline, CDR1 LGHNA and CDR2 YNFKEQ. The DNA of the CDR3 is TGTGCCAGCAGCCAAGAGCTTACAGGCTATAGCACAGATACGCAGTATTTT. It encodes CASSQELTGYSTDTQYF.

This CDR3 is CGYRGQVDTQYF. The CDR3 coding sequence is TGCGGGTACAGGGGGCAGGTAGATACGCAGTATTTT. The chain couples TRBV29-1 to TRBJ2-3, with 9 bases aligning to TRBD1. Germline V gene lookup returns CDR1 SQVTM and CDR2 ANQGSEA. This CDR3 spans 12 amino acids.

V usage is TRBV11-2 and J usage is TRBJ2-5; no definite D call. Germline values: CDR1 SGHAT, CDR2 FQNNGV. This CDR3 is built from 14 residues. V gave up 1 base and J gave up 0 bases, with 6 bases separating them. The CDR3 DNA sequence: TGTGCCAGCAGCTTAGCTTCTAACCAAGAGACCCAGTACTTC. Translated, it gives CASSLASNQETQYF.

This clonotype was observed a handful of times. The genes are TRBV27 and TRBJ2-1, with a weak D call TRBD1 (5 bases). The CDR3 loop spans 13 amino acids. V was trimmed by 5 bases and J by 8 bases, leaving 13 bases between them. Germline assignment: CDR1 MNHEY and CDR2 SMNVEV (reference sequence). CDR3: CASSTPGWDEQFF. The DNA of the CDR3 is TGTGCCAGCAGTACACCAGGGTGGGATGAGCAGTTCTTC.

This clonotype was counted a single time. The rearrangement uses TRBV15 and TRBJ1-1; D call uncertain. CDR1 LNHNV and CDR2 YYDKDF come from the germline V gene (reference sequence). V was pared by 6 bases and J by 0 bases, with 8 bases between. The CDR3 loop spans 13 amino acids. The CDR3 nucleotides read TGTGCCACCAGGCAGACCATGAACACTGAAGCTTTCTTT. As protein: CATRQTMNTEAFF.

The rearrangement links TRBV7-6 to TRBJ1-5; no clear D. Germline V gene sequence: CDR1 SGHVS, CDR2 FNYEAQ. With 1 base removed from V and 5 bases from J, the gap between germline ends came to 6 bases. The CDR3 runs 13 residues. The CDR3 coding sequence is TGTGCCAGCAGCTTAGACAAATATCAGCCCCAGCATTTT. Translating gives CASSLDKYQPQHF.

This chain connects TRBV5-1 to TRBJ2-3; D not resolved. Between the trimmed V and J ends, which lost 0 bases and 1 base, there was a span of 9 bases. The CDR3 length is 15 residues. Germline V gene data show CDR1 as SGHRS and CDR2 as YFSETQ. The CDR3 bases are TGCGCCAGCAGCTTGGACCCTATTGGCACAGATACGCAGTATTTT. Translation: CASSLDPIGTDTQYF.

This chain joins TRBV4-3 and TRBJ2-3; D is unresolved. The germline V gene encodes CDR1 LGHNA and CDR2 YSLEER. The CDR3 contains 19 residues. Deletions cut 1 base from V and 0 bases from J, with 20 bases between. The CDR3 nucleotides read TGCGCCAGCAGCCAAGCGTCGCAGACCCAACTCTCTAGCACAGATACGCAGTATTTT. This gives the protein CASSQASQTQLSSTDTQYF.

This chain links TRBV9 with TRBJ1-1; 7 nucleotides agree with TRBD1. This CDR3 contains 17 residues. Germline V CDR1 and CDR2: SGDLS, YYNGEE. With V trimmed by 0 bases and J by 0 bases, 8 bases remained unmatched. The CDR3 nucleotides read TGTGCCAGCAGCGTAGACCCCCCAACAGGGGTGAACACTGAAGCTTTCTTT. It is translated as CASSVDPPTGVNTEAFF.

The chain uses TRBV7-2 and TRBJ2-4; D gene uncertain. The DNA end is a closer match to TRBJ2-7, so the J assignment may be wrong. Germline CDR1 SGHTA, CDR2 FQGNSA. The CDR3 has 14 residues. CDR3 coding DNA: TGTGCCAGCAGCTTAGAAGTGGATTACTACGAGCAGTACTTC. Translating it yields CASSLEVDYYEQYF.

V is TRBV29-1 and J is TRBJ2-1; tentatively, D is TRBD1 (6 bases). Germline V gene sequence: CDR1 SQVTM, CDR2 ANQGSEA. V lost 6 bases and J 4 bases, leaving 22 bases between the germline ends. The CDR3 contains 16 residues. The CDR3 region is CSVRGGRGLEYNEQFF. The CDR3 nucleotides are TGCAGCGTGCGTGGCGGCAGGGGATTGGAATACAATGAGCAGTTCTTC.

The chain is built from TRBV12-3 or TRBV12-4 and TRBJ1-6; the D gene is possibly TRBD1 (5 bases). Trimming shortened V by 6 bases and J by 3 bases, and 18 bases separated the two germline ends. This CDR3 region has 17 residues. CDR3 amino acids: CASSPFVGGDYNSPLHF. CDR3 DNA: TGTGCCAGCAGCCCCTTTGTGGGGGGGGACTATAATTCACCCCTCCACTTT.

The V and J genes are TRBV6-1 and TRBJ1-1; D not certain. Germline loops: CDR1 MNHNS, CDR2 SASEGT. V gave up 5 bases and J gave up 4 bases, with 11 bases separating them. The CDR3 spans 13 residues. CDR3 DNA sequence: TGTGCCAGCAGTACCTCAGGTGGCACTGAAGCTTTCTTT. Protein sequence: CASSTSGGTEAFF.

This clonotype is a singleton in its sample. As DNA, the CDR3 is TGTGCCAGTAGTATAAAATGGCCCCTGAACACTGAAGCTTTCTTT. This sequence encodes CASSIKWPLNTEAFF. The V gene is TRBV19, the J gene TRBJ1-1; no firm D call. V lost 2 bases and J 0 bases, leaving 10 bases between the germline ends. This CDR3 has 15 residues. CDR1 LNHDA and CDR2 SQIVND come from the germline V gene (reference sequence).

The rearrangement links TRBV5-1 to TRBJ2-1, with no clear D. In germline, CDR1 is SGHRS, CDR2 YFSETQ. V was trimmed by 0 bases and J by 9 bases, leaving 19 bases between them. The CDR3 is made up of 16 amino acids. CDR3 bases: TGCGCCAGCAGCTTGGCCGCGGTTTCCGTCCGCGCTGAGCAGTTCTTC. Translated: CASSLAAVSVRAEQFF.

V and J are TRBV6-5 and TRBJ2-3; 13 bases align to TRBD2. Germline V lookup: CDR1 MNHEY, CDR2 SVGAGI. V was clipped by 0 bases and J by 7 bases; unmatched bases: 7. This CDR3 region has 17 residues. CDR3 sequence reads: CASSYSELAGGPNTQYF. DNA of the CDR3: TGTGCCAGCAGTTACTCAGAACTAGCGGGGGGGCCGAATACGCAGTATTTT.

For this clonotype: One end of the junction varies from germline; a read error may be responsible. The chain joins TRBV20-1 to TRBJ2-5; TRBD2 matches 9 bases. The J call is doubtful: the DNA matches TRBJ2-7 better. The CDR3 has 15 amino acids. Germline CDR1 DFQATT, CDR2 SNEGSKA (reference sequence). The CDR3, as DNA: TGCAGCGCTAGAGATTCCAGGACTAGCGATTACGAGCAGTACTTC. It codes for CSARDSRTSDYEQYF.

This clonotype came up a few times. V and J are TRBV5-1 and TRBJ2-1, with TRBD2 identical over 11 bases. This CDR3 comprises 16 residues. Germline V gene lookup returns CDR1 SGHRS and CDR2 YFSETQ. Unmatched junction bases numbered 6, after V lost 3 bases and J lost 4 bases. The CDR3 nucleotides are TGCGCCAGCAGCTCGGTGATAGCGGGGGGGTACAATGAGCAGTTCTTC. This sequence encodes CASSSVIAGGYNEQFF.

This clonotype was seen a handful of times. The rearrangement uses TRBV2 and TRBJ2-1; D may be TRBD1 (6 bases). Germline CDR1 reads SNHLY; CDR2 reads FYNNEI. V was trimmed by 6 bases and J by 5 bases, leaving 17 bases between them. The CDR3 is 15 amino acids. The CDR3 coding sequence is TGTGCCAGCAGCCGTACAGGGTTGGGGAACAATGAGCAGTTCTTC. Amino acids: CASSRTGLGNNEQFF.